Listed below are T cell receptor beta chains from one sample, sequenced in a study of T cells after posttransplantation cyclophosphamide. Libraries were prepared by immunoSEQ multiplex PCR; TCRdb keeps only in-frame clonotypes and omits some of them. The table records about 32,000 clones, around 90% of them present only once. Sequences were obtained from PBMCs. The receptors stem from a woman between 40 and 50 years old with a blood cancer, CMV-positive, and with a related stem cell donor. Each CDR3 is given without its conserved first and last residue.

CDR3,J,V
ASGLVLRGRNQPQH,TRBJ1-5,TRBV12-5
ASSIDFSSYNEQF,TRBJ2-1,TRBV19
ASSMGGGAYSISNQPQH,TRBJ1-5,TRBV7-2
AIGEGQANEQF,TRBJ2-1,TRBV10-3
ASSFRTGGYT,TRBJ1-2,TRBV7-8
ASSLDRGNQPQH,TRBJ1-5,TRBV7-8
ASSKQTYEQY,TRBJ2-7,TRBV2
ASRDWGQGYEQY,TRBJ2-7,TRBV6-1
SVESGQANYGYT,TRBJ1-2,TRBV29-1
ASSERRGGPQH,TRBJ1-5,TRBV27
ASSIEMNTEAF,TRBJ1-1,TRBV19
ASSDIRQGLNSPLH,TRBJ1-6,TRBV2
ASSFRSGPQH,TRBJ1-5,TRBV7-6
ASSQLVQGKANTIY,TRBJ1-3,TRBV4-1
ASSPPPGGRTQY,TRBJ2-3,TRBV14
ASSLGLAGAYEQY,TRBJ2-7,TRBV5-4
ASSFAQGATGELF,TRBJ2-2,TRBV5-6
ASSQVAGRGEQY,TRBJ2-7,TRBV4-1
ASGPRALQPQH,TRBJ1-5,TRBV19
ASSKQALSYEQY,TRBJ2-7,TRBV7-8